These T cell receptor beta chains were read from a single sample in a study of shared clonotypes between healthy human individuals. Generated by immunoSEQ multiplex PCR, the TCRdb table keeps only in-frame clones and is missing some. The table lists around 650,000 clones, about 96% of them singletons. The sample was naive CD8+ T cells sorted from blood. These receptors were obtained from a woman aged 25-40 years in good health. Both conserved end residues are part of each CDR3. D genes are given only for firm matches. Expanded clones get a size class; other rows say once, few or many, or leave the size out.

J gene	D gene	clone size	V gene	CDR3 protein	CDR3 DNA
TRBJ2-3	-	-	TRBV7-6	CASSSTPTDTQYF	TGTGCCAGCAGCTCCACACCGACAGATACGCAGTATTTT
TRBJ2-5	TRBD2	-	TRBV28	CASSPGTSGRSQETQYF	TGTGCCAGCAGTCCCGGGACTAGCGGGAGGTCGCAAGAGACCCAGTACTTC
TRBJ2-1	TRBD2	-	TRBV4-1	CASSQDSGTRPNEQFF	TGCGCCAGCAGCCAGGATAGCGGGACCCGCCCCAATGAGCAGTTCTTC
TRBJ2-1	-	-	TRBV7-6	CASSLGLSSYNEQFF	TGTGCCAGCAGCTTAGGACTAAGCTCCTACAATGAGCAGTTCTTC
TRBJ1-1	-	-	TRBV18	CASSPPVWGSVTEAFF	TGTGCCAGCTCACCACCGGTATGGGGATCGGTCACTGAAGCTTTCTTT
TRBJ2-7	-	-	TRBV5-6	CASSLGGSRQYF	TGTGCCAGCAGCTTAGGGGGATCGCGGCAGTACTTC
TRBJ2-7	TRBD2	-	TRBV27	CASSLSGTFLSYEQYF	TGTGCCAGCAGTTTAAGCGGGACTTTTCTCTCCTACGAGCAGTACTTC
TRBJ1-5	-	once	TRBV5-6	CASSFWDAGNQPQHF	TGTGCCAGCAGCTTCTGGGACGCAGGCAATCAGCCCCAGCATTTT
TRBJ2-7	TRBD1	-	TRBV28	CASSFPGQGAGEQYF	TGTGCCAGCAGTTTCCCGGGACAGGGGGCTGGCGAGCAGTACTTC
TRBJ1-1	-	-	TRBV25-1	CASTEGRAGVEGTEAFF	TGTGCCAGCACCGAAGGAAGGGCCGGAGTCGAGGGCACTGAAGCTTTCTTT
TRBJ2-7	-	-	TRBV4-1	CASSQGDLSSYEQYF	TGCGCCAGCAGCCAAGGCGACCTAAGCTCCTACGAGCAGTACTTC
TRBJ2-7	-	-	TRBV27	CASSPGQDRHRSSYEQYF	TGTGCCAGCAGTCCAGGTCAAGATAGGCACCGTAGCTCCTACGAGCAGTACTTC
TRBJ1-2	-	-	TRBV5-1	CASSWEGQTYFGYTF	TGCGCCAGCAGCTGGGAAGGACAGACCTATTTCGGCTACACCTTC
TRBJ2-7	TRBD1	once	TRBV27	CASSHRGLWYEQYF	TGTGCCAGCAGTCACAGGGGGTTATGGTACGAGCAGTACTTC
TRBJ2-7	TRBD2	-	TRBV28	CASSLPGGGEQYF	TGTGCCAGCAGTTTACCGGGAGGGGGCGAGCAGTACTTC
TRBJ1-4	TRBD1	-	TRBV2	CASSTGTANEKLFF	TGTGCCAGTTCCACCGGGACAGCTAATGAAAAACTGTTTTTT
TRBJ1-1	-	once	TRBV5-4	CASGSGGLNTEAFF	TGTGCCAGCGGATCCGGGGGGTTGAACACTGAAGCTTTCTTT
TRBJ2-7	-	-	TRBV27	CASSLSGSTYEQYF	TGTGCCAGCAGTTTATCGGGCAGTACCTACGAGCAGTACTTC
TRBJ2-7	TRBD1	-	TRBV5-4	CASSRGRQGVYF	TGTGCCAGCAGCCGGGGGCGACAGGGGGTTTACTTC
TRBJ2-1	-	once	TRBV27	CASSLGGDNEQFF	TGTGCCAGCAGTTTAGGAGGGGACAATGAGCAGTTCTTC
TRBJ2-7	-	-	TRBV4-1	CASSQDGRTFYEQYF	TGCGCCAGCAGCCAAGATGGTAGGACATTCTACGAGCAGTACTTC
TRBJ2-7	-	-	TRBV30	CAWSVDSYEQYF	TGTGCCTGGAGTGTCGATTCCTACGAGCAGTACTTC
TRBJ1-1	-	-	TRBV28	CASSPVKQTEAFF	TGTGCCAGCAGCCCCGTAAAGCAGACTGAAGCTTTCTTT
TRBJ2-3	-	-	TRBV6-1	CASSEWSAESTDTQYF	TGTGCCAGCAGTGAATGGTCGGCAGAGAGCACAGATACGCAGTATTTT
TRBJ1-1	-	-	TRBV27	CASSPGLGVPEAFF	TGTGCCAGCAGCCCGGGGTTGGGGGTTCCTGAAGCTTTCTTT
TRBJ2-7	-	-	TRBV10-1	CASSDYLEQYF	TGCGCCAGCAGTGACTATCTCGAGCAGTACTTC
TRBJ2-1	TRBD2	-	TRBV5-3	CARSRRRREIGNEQFF	TGTGCCAGAAGCAGGAGGCGGCGGGAGATTGGCAATGAGCAGTTCTTC
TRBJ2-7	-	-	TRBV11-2	CASSLADPKEQYF	TGTGCCAGCAGCTTAGCGGACCCTAAGGAGCAGTACTTC
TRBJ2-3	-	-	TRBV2	CASRGPSPTQYF	TGTGCCAGCAGGGGCCCCTCACCTACGCAGTATTTT
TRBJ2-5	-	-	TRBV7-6	CASSFTPWTPKNPGTQYF	TGTGCCAGCAGCTTCACCCCCTGGACACCTAAAAACCCTGGGACCCAGTACTTC
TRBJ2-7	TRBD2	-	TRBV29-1	CSVSAGSYEQYF	TGCAGCGTATCAGCGGGATCCTACGAGCAGTACTTC
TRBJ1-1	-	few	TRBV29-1	CSVDEREAFF	TGCAGCGTTGATGAGAGGGAGGCTTTCTTT
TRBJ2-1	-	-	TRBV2	CASSEALSGGRRNEQFF	TGTGCCAGCAGTGAAGCGCTAAGCGGAGGGAGACGTAATGAGCAGTTCTTC
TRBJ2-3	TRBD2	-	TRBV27	CASSGLAGTDTQYF	TGTGCCAGCAGTGGGCTAGCGGGCACAGATACGCAGTATTTT
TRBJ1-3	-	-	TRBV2	CASSEMSFSGNTIYF	TGTGCCAGCAGTGAAATGAGTTTCTCTGGAAACACCATATATTTT
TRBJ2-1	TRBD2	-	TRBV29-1	CSVEGLAGNNEQFF	TGCAGCGTAGAGGGACTAGCGGGAAACAATGAGCAGTTCTTC
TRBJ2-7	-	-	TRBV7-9	CASSFPGRTATYEQYF	TGTGCCAGCAGCTTCCCGGGAAGGACAGCGACCTACGAGCAGTACTTC
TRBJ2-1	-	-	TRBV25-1	CASQFAGRYNEQFF	TGTGCCAGCCAGTTTGCGGGGAGATACAATGAGCAGTTCTTC
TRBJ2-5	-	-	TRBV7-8	CASSPQLQETQYF	TGTGCCAGCAGCCCCCAGTTACAAGAGACCCAGTACTTC
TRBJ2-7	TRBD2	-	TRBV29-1	CSVLAGEFYEQYF	TGCAGCGTTCTAGCGGGAGAGTTCTACGAGCAGTACTTC
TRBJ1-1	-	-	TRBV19	CASYTGTLMNTEAFF	TGTGCCAGTTATACCGGGACACTCATGAACACTGAAGCTTTCTTT
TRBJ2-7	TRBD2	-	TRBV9	CASSVLAGAYEQYF	TGTGCCAGCAGCGTACTTGCGGGGGCCTACGAGCAGTACTTC
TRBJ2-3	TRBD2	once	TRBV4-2	CASSHPTSEPDTQYF	TGTGCCAGCAGCCATCCGACTAGCGAACCAGATACGCAGTATTTT
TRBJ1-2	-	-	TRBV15	CATSWSGMNYGYTF	TGTGCCACCAGTTGGTCAGGGATGAACTATGGCTACACCTTC
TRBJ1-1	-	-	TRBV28	CASSLTGRLNTEAFF	TGTGCCAGCAGTTTGACAGGTAGATTGAACACTGAAGCTTTCTTT
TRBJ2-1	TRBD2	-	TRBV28	CASGTGGVEQFF	TGTGCCAGCGGGACGGGAGGAGTCGAGCAGTTCTTC
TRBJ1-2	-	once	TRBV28	CASSSPTWGYGYTF	TGTGCCAGCAGTTCCCCTACCTGGGGCTATGGCTACACCTTC
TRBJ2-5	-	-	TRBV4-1	CASSPSAGGQAQYF	TGCGCCAGCAGCCCTAGTGCGGGAGGACAGGCCCAGTACTTC
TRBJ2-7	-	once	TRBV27	CASSLWGYEQYF	TGTGCCAGCAGTTTATGGGGGTACGAGCAGTACTTC
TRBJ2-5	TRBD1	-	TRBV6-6	CASRGTVLETQYF	TGTGCCAGCAGGGGGACAGTGTTGGAGACCCAGTACTTC
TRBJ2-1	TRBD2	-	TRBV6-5	CASSWREGYNEQFF	TGTGCCAGCAGTTGGAGGGAGGGATACAATGAGCAGTTCTTC
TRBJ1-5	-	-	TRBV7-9	CASSRRASGDPQHF	TGTGCCAGCAGCCGACGGGCCTCGGGTGACCCCCAGCATTTT
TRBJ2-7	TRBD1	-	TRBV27	CASGQGRVGRNEQYF	TGTGCCAGCGGACAGGGAAGGGTCGGTCGGAACGAGCAGTACTTC
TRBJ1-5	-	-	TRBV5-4	CASSSGGKQPQHF	TGTGCCAGCAGCTCGGGGGGCAAACAGCCCCAGCATTTT
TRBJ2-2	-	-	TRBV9	CASSTRGLAGELFF	TGTGCCAGCAGCACCCGGGGACTGGCCGGGGAGCTGTTTTTT
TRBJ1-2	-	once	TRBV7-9	CASSFTGSYGYTF	TGTGCCAGCAGCTTTACCGGATCCTATGGCTACACCTTC
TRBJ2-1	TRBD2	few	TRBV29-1	CSVEGGVAGGNEQFF	TGCAGCGTTGAGGGGGGAGTAGCGGGAGGGAATGAGCAGTTCTTC